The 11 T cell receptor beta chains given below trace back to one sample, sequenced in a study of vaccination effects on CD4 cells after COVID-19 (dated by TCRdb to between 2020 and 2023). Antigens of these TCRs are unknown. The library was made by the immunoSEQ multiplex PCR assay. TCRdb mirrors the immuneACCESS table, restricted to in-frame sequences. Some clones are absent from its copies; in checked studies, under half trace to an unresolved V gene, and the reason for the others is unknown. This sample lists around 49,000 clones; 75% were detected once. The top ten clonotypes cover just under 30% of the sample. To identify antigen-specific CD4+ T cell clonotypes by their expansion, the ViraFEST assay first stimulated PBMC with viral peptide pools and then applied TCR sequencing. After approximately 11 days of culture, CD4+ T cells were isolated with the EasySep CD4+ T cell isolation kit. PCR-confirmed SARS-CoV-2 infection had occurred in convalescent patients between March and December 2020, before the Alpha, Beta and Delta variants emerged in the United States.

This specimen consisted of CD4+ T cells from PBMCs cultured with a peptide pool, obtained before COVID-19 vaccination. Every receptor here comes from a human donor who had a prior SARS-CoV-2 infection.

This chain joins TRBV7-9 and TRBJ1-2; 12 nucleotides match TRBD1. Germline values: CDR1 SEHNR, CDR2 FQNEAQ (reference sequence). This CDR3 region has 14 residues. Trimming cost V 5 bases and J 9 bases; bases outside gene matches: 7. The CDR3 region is CASSPGTGGMSYTF. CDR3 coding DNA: TGTGCCAGCAGCCCTGGGACAGGGGGCATGAGCTACACCTTC.

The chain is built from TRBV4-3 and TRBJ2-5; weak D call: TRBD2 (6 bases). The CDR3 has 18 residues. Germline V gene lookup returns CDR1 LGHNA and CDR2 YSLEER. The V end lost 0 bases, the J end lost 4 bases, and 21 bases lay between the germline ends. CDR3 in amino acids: CASSQEPGLGTGGETQYF. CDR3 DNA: TGCGCCAGCAGCCAAGAGCCGGGGTTGGGGACCGGGGGAGAGACCCAGTACTTC.

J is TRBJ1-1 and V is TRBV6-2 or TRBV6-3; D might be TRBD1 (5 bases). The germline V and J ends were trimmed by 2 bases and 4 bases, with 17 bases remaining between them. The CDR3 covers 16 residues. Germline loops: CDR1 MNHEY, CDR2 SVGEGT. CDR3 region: CASSYEIRGASTEAFF. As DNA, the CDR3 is TGTGCCAGCAGTTACGAAATTCGGGGCGCCAGCACTGAAGCTTTCTTT.

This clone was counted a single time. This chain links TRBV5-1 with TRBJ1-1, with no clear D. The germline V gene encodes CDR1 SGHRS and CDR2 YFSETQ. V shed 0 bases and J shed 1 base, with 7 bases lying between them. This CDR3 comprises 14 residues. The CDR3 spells CASSLDGGNTEAFF. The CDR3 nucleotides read TGCGCCAGCAGCTTGGACGGCGGGAACACTGAAGCTTTCTTT. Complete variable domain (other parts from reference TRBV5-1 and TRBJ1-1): KAGVTQTPRYLIKTRGQQVTLSCSPISGHRSVSWYQQTPGQGLQFLFEYFSETQRNKGNFPGRFSGRQFSNSRSEMNVSTLELGDSALYLCASSLDGGNTEAFFGQGTRLTVV.

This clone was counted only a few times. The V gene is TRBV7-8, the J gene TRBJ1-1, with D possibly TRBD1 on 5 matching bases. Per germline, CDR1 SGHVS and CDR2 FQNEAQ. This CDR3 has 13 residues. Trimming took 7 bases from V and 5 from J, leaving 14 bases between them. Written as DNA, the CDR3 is TGTGCCAGCACCGACTATTCAGGGACTGAAGCTTTCTTT. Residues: CASTDYSGTEAFF.

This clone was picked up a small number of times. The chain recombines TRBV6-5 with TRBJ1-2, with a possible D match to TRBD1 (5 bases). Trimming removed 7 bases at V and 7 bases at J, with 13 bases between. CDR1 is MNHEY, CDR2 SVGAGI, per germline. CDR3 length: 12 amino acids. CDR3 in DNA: TGTGCCAGCAACAACGGGGGTTCTGGCTACACCTTC. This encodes CASNNGGSGYTF.

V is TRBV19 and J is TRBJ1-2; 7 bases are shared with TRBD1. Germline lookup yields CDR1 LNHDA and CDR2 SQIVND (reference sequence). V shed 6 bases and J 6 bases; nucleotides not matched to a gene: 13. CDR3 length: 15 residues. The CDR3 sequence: CASSPRDSGQHGYTF. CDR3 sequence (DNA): TGTGCCAGTAGCCCTCGTGACTCGGGACAGCATGGCTACACCTTC.

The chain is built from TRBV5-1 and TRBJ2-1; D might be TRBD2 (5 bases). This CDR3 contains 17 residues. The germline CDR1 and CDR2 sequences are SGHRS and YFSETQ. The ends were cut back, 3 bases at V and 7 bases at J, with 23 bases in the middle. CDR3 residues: CASSSIQRSSTGNEQFF. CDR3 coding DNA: TGCGCCAGCAGCTCTATCCAGCGGAGCTCGACGGGGAATGAGCAGTTCTTC.

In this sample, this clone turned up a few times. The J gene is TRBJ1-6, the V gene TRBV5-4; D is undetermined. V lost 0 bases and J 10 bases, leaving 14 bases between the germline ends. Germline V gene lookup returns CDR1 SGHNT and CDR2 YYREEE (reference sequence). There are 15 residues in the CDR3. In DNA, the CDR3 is TGTGCCAGCAGCTTGGATCCGGGGATAAGGTCACCCCTCCACTTT. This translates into CASSLDPGIRSPLHF.

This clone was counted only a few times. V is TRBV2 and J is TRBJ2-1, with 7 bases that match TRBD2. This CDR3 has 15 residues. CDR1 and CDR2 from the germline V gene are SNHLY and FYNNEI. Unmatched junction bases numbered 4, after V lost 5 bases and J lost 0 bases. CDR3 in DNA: TGTGCCAGCAGTAAACTAGCGAACTCCTACAATGAGCAGTTCTTC. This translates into CASSKLANSYNEQFF.

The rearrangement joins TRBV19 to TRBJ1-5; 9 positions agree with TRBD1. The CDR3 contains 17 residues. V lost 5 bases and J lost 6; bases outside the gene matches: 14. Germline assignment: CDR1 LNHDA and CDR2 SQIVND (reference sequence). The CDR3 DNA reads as TGTGCCAGTAGTCTCACAGGGGGCGCTGGAGTTGGTCAGCCCCAGCATTTT. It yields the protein CASSLTGGAGVGQPQHF.